The 32 T cell receptor beta chains below come from one sample, sequenced in a study of OX40 agonist ivuxolimab in advanced cancers. TCRdb's copy holds only in-frame clones and misses some; the assay was immunoSEQ multiplex PCR. The table records tens of thousands of clones, roughly 88% of them present only once. The sequencing used CD4+ or CD8+ T cells sorted from blood, collected in a trial of the OX40 agonist ivuxolimab. These receptors were obtained from an adult with an advanced solid tumor such as melanoma, head and neck, liver or kidney cancer.

This clone was seen once. The chain recombines TRBV28 with TRBJ1-2, with D unresolved. Germline CDR1 MDHEN, CDR2 SYDVKM. There are 15 residues in the CDR3. V was cut by 7 bases and J by 2 bases, with 17 bases left in between. CDR3 coding DNA: TGTGCCAGCATGAGGGATCTCTTGTCGAACTATGGCTACACCTTC. Protein sequence: CASMRDLLSNYGYTF.

The chain recombines TRBV2 with TRBJ1-4; possibly TRBD1 for D (6 bases). The CDR3 runs to 15 residues. The germline V and J ends were trimmed by 1 base and 8 bases, with 14 bases remaining between them. CDR1 SNHLY and CDR2 FYNNEI come from the germline V gene. CDR3 residues: CASSEGLRDNEKLFF. In DNA form, the CDR3 reads TGTGCCAGCAGTGAAGGCCTCCGGGACAACGAAAAACTGTTTTTT.

This clone was recorded only once. The V and J genes are TRBV6-5 and TRBJ2-1; tentative D call: TRBD1 (8 bases). The CDR3 is 14 amino acids. Trimming stripped 2 bases from V and 15 bases from J, with 20 bases between. Germline CDR1 reads MNHEY; CDR2 reads SVGAGI. CDR3 sequence: CASSYPGQGGLVFF. The CDR3 DNA follows: TGTGCCAGCAGTTACCCTGGACAGGGAGGGTTGGTGTTCTTC.

This chain connects TRBV7-9 to TRBJ1-5; no clear D. Germline V gene sequence: CDR1 SEHNR, CDR2 FQNEAQ (reference sequence). V gave up 5 bases and J gave up 5 bases, with 13 bases separating them. The length of the CDR3 is 14 residues. CDR3 in DNA: TGTGCCAGCAGCAGCTCGGTATTGGATCAGCCCCAGCATTTT. The encoded protein is CASSSSVLDQPQHF.

The genes are TRBV28 and TRBJ2-5, with 7 nucleotides matching TRBD2. Per the germline V gene, CDR1 is MDHEN and CDR2 is SYDVKM. The J segment lost 5 bases and the V segment lost 7 bases, leaving 7 bases of the junction unmatched. This CDR3 spans 13 amino acids. The CDR3 coding sequence is TGTGCCAGCACCTTACGGGGGGTTGAGACCCAGTACTTC. Translation gives CASTLRGVETQYF.

The chain recombines TRBV25-1 with TRBJ1-2; D gene ambiguous. The CDR3 is 14 amino acids. CDR1 MGHDK and CDR2 SYGVNS come from the germline V gene. The germline V and J ends were trimmed by 4 bases and 7 bases, with 16 bases remaining between them. CDR3 sequence: CASSAPMRAGGYTF. In DNA, the CDR3 is TGTGCCAGCAGTGCCCCAATGAGGGCTGGTGGCTACACCTTC.

This chain links TRBV30 with TRBJ1-2; perhaps TRBD1 as D (5 bases). The CDR3 consists of 13 residues. V lost 0 bases to trimming and J lost 6 bases, with 11 bases between them. Looked up from germline, CDR1 is GTSNPN and CDR2 is SVGIG (reference sequence). The CDR3 spells CAWSVWTRDGYTF. CDR3 bases: TGTGCCTGGAGTGTATGGACAAGGGATGGCTACACCTTC.

The chain uses TRBV28 and TRBJ1-2; 8 positions agree with TRBD1. Trimming removed 5 bases from V and 2 bases from J; junction bases left unmatched: 1. The CDR3 has 13 residues. CDR1 and CDR2 from the germline V gene are MDHEN and SYDVKM. CDR3 in amino acids: CASSRTGNYGYTF. CDR3 DNA: TGTGCCAGCAGTAGGACAGGGAACTATGGCTACACCTTC.

In nucleotides, the CDR3 is TGTGCCAGCAGCTCCATAACCCCGGGACAGGGAGGGTACACAGATACGCAGTATTTT. It codes for CASSSITPGQGGYTDTQYF. The rearrangement links TRBV11-3 to TRBJ2-3; TRBD1 matches at 9 bases. CDR1 is SGHNT and CDR2 is YENEEA in the germline V gene. V was clipped by 4 bases and J by 2 bases; unmatched bases: 16. CDR3 size: 19 residues.

The chain joins TRBV4-1 to TRBJ2-5; D might be TRBD1 (5 bases). Trimming took off 4 bases at V and 5 bases at J, with 17 bases between the two ends. CDR1 is MGHRA and CDR2 is YSYEKL in the germline V gene. This CDR3 is 15 amino acids long. The CDR3 DNA reads as TGCGCCAGCAGCCGTCCCGGAACGGCAGGGGAGACCCAGTACTTC. Amino acids: CASSRPGTAGETQYF.

V and J are TRBV18 and TRBJ2-3; D remains ambiguous. With 3 bases removed from V and 9 bases from J, the gap between germline ends came to 22 bases. The CDR3 has 16 amino acids. In germline, CDR1 is KGHSH, CDR2 LQKENI. CDR3 loop: CASSPADPVILTTQYF. CDR3 DNA: TGTGCCAGCTCACCCGCGGACCCAGTGATTTTAACAACGCAGTATTTT. The full variable domain, in which reference TRBV18 and TRBJ2-3 provide the parts outside the CDR3, is NAGVMQNPRHLVRRRGQEARLRCSPMKGHSHVYWYRQLPEEGLKFMVYLQKENIIDESGMPKERFSAEFPKEGPSILRIQQVVRGDSAAYFCASSPADPVILTTQYFGPGTRLTVL.

The genes are TRBV2 and TRBJ1-1, with 9 positions matching TRBD1. V lost 5 bases, J lost 5 bases, and 6 bases stayed unmatched. Per germline, CDR1 SNHLY and CDR2 FYNNEI. There are 14 residues in the CDR3. The CDR3 region is CASSRDRVGTEAFF. CDR3 sequence (DNA): TGTGCCAGCAGTCGGGACAGGGTCGGGACTGAAGCTTTCTTT.

The genes are TRBV2 and TRBJ1-6; TRBD1 might be the D (6 bases). Per the germline V gene, CDR1 is SNHLY and CDR2 is FYNNEI. CDR3 length: 16 residues. With 7 bases removed from V and 0 bases from J, the gap between germline ends came to 13 bases. The CDR3 here is CASTRGRSSYNSPLHF. The CDR3 DNA is TGTGCCAGCACCAGGGGCCGAAGCTCCTATAATTCACCCCTCCACTTT. Complete variable domain (other parts from reference TRBV2 and TRBJ1-6): EPEVTQTPSHQVTQMGQEVILRCVPISNHLYFYWYRQILGQKVEFLVSFYNNEISEKSEIFDDQFSVERPDGSNFTLKIRSTKLEDSAMYFCASTRGRSSYNSPLHFGNGTRLTVT.

The V call is TRBV9, the J call TRBJ2-5; D tentatively fits TRBD1 or TRBD2 (5 bases each). The CDR3 extends over 15 amino acids. The germline CDR1 and CDR2 sequences are SGDLS and YYNGEE. V was pared by 4 bases and J by 5 bases, with 18 bases between. In DNA form, the CDR3 reads TGTGCCAGCAGCTCCCCCCGGGACCCCCGGGAGACCCAGTACTTC. Translating gives CASSSPRDPRETQYF.

The chain has TRBV2 and TRBJ1-6, with 7 bases fitting TRBD1. V shed 4 bases and J 9 bases; nucleotides not matched to a gene: 6. This CDR3 spans 14 amino acids. Germline V gene lookup returns CDR1 SNHLY and CDR2 FYNNEI. The CDR3 spells CASSGTGQPSPLHF. In nucleotides, the CDR3 is TGTGCCAGCAGTGGGACGGGACAGCCTTCACCCCTCCACTTT.

The chain couples TRBV29-1 to TRBJ2-5; 8 positions match TRBD2. The CDR3 totals 17 residues. Germline CDR1 SQVTM, CDR2 ANQGSEA. The ends lost 3 bases at V and 3 bases at J; junction bases unmatched: 15. In nucleotides, the CDR3 is TGCAGCGTTGATAGGTTGCGGGGGGCAACCGACGAAGAGACCCAGTACTTC. It is translated as CSVDRLRGATDEETQYF.

The chain links TRBV10-1 to TRBJ2-3, with 8 bases matching TRBD1. CDR1 and CDR2 from the germline V gene are WNHNN and SYGVQD (reference sequence). The CDR3 covers 15 residues. The ends lost 5 bases at V and 3 bases at J; junction bases unmatched: 7. The CDR3, as DNA: TGCGCCAGCAGTTCGGACAGGGCTGGAACAGATACGCAGTATTTT. Translated, it gives CASSSDRAGTDTQYF.

The V call is TRBV2, the J call TRBJ2-3, with 7 bases lining up with TRBD2. This CDR3 region has 14 residues. The germline gives CDR1 SNHLY, CDR2 FYNNEI. The V gene end was trimmed by 3 bases and the J gene end by 3 bases; junction bases not matched to a gene: 3. The CDR3: CASSDGAGTDTQYF. The CDR3 coding sequence is TGTGCCAGCAGTGACGGAGCGGGGACAGATACGCAGTATTTT.

The chain is built from TRBV18 and TRBJ1-3, with a weak D call TRBD1 (6 bases). The V gene's germline CDR1 is KGHSH and CDR2 LQKENI. V was trimmed by 0 bases and J by 0 bases, leaving 12 bases between them. CDR3 length: 17 residues. The DNA of the CDR3 is TGTGCCAGCTCACCACCGAGACAGGCCTCCTCTGGAAACACCATATATTTT. Residues: CASSPPRQASSGNTIYF.

The V and J genes are TRBV5-1 and TRBJ1-1; D not resolved. This CDR3 comprises 11 residues. The germline CDR1 and CDR2 sequences are SGHRS and YFSETQ. V lost 2 bases and J lost 6, with 5 bases in between. The CDR3, as DNA: TGCGCCAGCAGCTTAGAGGCTGAAGCTTTCTTT. Amino acids: CASSLEAEAFF.

The chain combines TRBV18 with TRBJ2-5; TRBD2 matches at 10 bases. The CDR3 runs 18 residues. J was trimmed by 2 bases and V by 2 bases; bases with no gene match: 11. CDR1 and CDR2 from the germline V gene are KGHSH and LQKENI. The CDR3 nucleotides are TGTGCCAGCTCACCAAGGGGAGTAGCGGGGGGCCCTCAAGAGACCCAGTACTTC. Translated: CASSPRGVAGGPQETQYF. The whole variable domain, filled in from reference TRBV18 and TRBJ2-5, reads NAGVMQNPRHLVRRRGQEARLRCSPMKGHSHVYWYRQLPEEGLKFMVYLQKENIIDESGMPKERFSAEFPKEGPSILRIQQVVRGDSAAYFCASSPRGVAGGPQETQYFGPGTRLLVL.

The rearrangement uses TRBV6-1 and TRBJ2-7; TRBD2 matches 13 bases. Germline trimming cut 6 bases from V and 5 bases from J; bases unmatched to any gene: 7. The germline V gene encodes CDR1 MNHNS and CDR2 SASEGT. The CDR3 has 15 amino acids. DNA of the CDR3: TGTGCCAGCAGACTCACTAGCGGGGGGGTCCACGAGCAGTACTTC. Its protein product is CASRLTSGGVHEQYF.

In this sample, this clone turned up a few times. The rearrangement links TRBV12-2 to TRBJ1-2; the D call TRBD1 from the table was never checked on the DNA. TRBV12-2 is annotated as a pseudogene. This CDR3 has 15 residues. The CDR3 spells CASRLRDRRDYGYTF. The CDR3 DNA follows: TGTGCAAGTCGCTTAAGAGACAGGCGGGACTATGGCTACACCTTC.

The chain joins TRBV15 to TRBJ1-6, with D uncertain. Germline CDR1 reads LNHNV; CDR2 reads YYDKDF (reference sequence). The CDR3 runs 15 residues. Trimming left V 0 bases short and J 9 bases short, with 12 bases between. This chain's CDR3 is CATSREILSASPLHF. CDR3 in DNA: TGTGCCACCAGCAGAGAAATTTTATCCGCTTCACCCCTCCACTTT.

V gene TRBV5-4 combines with J gene TRBJ1-3; D call uncertain. V was pared by 0 bases and J by 4 bases, with 5 bases between. CDR1 and CDR2 from the germline V gene are SGHNT and YYREEE (reference sequence). The CDR3 is 13 amino acids. CDR3 in amino acids: CASSLEPGNTIYF. The CDR3 region has the DNA TGTGCCAGCAGCTTGGAACCCGGAAACACCATATATTTT.

This chain joins TRBV6-5 and TRBJ1-2; 7 positions match TRBD1. Germline CDR1 reads MNHEY; CDR2 reads SVGAGI. The CDR3 consists of 15 residues. Losses at the gene ends were 5 bases for V and 3 bases for J; bases not matched to a gene: 9. The CDR3 nucleotides read TGTGCCAGCAGTACGAGACAGGGTGCATACTATGGCTACACCTTC. This sequence encodes CASSTRQGAYYGYTF.

This clone was seen a few times. The rearrangement joins TRBV7-6 to TRBJ1-6; a weak D match, TRBD1 (5 bases). CDR3 size: 15 residues. Trimming removed 1 base from V and 14 bases from J, with 18 bases in between. Germline lookup yields CDR1 SGHVS and CDR2 FNYEAQ. This CDR3 is CASSLEQASRGTLHF. CDR3 DNA: TGTGCCAGCAGCTTAGAACAGGCCTCTCGAGGGACCCTCCACTTT.

The chain joins TRBV6-6 to TRBJ1-3, with D unresolved. With 7 bases removed from V and 1 base from J, the gap between germline ends came to 8 bases. The CDR3 is 13 residues long. In germline, CDR1 is MNHNY, CDR2 SVGAGI (reference sequence). The CDR3 sequence is CASMDPSGNTIYF. The CDR3 DNA is TGTGCCAGCATGGACCCGTCTGGAAACACCATATATTTT.

This rearrangement joins TRBV5-1 to TRBJ1-1; TRBD1 matches at 11 bases. This CDR3 contains 14 residues. V lost 3 bases and J lost 5; bases outside the gene matches: 3. Per the germline V gene, CDR1 is SGHRS and CDR2 is YFSETQ. The DNA for the CDR3 is TGCGCCAGCAGCTGGACAGGGGGCCGGACTGAAGCTTTCTTT. Protein product: CASSWTGGRTEAFF.

This chain links TRBV18 with TRBJ2-5; TRBD2 matches 9 bases. This CDR3 has 15 amino acids. Losses at the gene ends were 5 bases for V and 0 bases for J; bases not matched to a gene: 4. Per germline, CDR1 KGHSH and CDR2 LQKENI. The CDR3 loop is CASSIGLAYQETQYF. DNA for the CDR3: TGTGCCAGCTCAATAGGACTAGCGTACCAAGAGACCCAGTACTTC.

This chain connects TRBV5-5 to TRBJ1-2, with D possibly TRBD1 on 5 matching bases. The V end lost 3 bases, the J end lost 8 bases, and 23 bases lay between the germline ends. Germline V gives CDR1 SGHKS, CDR2 YYEKEE (reference sequence). The CDR3 has 16 amino acids. CDR3 coding DNA: TGTGCCAGCAGCTCCCAAATCGGGACTTACCGTCTCGGCTACACCTTC. Translation gives CASSSQIGTYRLGYTF.

The chain has TRBV6-5 and TRBJ1-5, with D possibly TRBD1 on 6 matching bases. CDR3 length equals 15 residues. Trimming left V 6 bases short and J 3 bases short, with 15 bases between. Looked up from germline, CDR1 is MNHEY and CDR2 is SVGAGI. The CDR3 loop reads CASSSIRDTNQPQHF. CDR3 bases: TGTGCCAGCAGCTCGATCCGGGACACCAATCAGCCCCAGCATTTT.